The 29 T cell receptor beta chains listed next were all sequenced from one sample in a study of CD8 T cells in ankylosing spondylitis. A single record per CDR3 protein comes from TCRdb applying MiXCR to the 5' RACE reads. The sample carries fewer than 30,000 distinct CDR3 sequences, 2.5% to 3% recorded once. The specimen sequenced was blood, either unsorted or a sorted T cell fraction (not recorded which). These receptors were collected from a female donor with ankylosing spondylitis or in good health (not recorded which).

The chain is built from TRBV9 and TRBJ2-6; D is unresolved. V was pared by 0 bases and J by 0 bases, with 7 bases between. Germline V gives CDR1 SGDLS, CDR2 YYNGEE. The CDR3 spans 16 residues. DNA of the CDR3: TGTGCCAGCAGCGTAGCCCGGAGCTCTGGGGCCAACGTCCTGACTTTC. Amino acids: CASSVARSSGANVLTF.

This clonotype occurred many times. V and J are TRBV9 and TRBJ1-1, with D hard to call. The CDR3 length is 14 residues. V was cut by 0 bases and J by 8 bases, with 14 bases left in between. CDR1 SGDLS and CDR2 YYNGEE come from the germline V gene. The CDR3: CASSVVTASGEAFF. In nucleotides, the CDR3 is TGTGCCAGCAGCGTAGTTACAGCCTCGGGGGAAGCTTTCTTT. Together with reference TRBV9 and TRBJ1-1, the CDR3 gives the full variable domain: DSGVTQTPKHLITATGQRVTLRCSPRSGDLSVYWYQQSLDQGLQFLIQYYNGEERAKGNILERFSAQQFPDLHSELNLSSLELGDSALYFCASSVVTASGEAFFGQGTRLTVV.

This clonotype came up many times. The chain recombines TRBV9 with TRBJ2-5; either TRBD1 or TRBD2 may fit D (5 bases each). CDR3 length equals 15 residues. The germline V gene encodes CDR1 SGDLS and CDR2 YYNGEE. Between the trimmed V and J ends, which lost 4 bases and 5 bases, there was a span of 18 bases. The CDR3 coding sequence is TGTGCCAGCAGCAACTCAGTGGGGGACGGGGAGACCCAGTACTTC. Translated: CASSNSVGDGETQYF.

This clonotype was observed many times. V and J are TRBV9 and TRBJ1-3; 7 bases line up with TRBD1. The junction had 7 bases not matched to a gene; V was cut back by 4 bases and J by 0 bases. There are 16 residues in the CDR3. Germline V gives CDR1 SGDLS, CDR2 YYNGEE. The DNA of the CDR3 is TGTGCCAGCAGCCCCCTGGGGACAGACTCTGGAAACACCATATATTTT. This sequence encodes CASSPLGTDSGNTIYF.

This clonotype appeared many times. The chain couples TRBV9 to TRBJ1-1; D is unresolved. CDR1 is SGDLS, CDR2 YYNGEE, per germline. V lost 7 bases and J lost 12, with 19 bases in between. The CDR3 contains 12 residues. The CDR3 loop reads CASSSNLASPFF. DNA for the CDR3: TGTGCCAGCTCATCAAACCTCGCATCCCCTTTCTTT.

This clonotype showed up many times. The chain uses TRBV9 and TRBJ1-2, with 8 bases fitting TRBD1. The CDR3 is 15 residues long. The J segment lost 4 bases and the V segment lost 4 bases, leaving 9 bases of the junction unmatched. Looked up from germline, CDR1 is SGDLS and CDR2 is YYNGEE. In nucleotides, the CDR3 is TGTGCCAGCAGCCAGGGACAGGAGGATCTCTATGGCTACACCTTC. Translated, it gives CASSQGQEDLYGYTF.

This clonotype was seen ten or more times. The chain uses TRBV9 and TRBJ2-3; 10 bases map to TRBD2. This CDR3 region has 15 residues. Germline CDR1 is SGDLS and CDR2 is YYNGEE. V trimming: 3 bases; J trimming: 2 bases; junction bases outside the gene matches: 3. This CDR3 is CASSAAGGLTDTQYF. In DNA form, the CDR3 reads TGTGCCAGCAGCGCAGCGGGAGGGCTCACAGATACGCAGTATTTT.

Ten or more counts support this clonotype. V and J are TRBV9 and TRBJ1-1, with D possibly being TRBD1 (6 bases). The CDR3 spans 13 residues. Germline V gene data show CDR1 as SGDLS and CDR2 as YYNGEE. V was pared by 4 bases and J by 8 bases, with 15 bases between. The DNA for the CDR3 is TGTGCCAGCAGCCAAGCCGGGACAACCGAAGCTTTCTTT. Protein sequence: CASSQAGTTEAFF.

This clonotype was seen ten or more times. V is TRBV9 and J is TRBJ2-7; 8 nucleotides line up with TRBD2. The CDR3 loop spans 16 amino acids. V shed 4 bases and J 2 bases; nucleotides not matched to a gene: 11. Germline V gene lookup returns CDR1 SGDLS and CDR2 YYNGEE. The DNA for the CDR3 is TGTGCCAGCAGCCCCGGTTCGGGGGGGGCCGCCTACGAGCAGTACTTC. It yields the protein CASSPGSGGAAYEQYF.

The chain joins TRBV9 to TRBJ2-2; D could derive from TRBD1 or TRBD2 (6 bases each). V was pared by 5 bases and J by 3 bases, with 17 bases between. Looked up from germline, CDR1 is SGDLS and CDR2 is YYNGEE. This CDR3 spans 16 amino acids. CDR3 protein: CASSPRGDPYTGELFF. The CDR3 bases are TGTGCCAGCAGTCCGAGGGGGGACCCGTACACCGGGGAGCTGTTTTTT.

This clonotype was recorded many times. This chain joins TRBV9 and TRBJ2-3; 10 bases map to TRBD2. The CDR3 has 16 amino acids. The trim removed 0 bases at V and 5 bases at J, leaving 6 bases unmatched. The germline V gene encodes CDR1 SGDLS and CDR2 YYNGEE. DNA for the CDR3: TGTGCCAGCAGCGTAGGCACTAGCGGGGACCGAGATACGCAGTATTTT. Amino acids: CASSVGTSGDRDTQYF. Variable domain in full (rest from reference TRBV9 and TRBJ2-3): DSGVTQTPKHLITATGQRVTLRCSPRSGDLSVYWYQQSLDQGLQFLIQYYNGEERAKGNILERFSAQQFPDLHSELNLSSLELGDSALYFCASSVGTSGDRDTQYFGPGTRLTVL.

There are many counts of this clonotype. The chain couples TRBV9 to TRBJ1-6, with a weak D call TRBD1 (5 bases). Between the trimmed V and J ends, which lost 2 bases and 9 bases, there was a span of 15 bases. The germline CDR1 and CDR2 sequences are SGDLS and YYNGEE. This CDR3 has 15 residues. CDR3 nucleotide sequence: TGTGCCAGCAGCGTGAGGGACCAAGGGGTTTCACCCCTCCACTTT. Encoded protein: CASSVRDQGVSPLHF.

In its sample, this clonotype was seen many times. CDR3 in amino acids: CASSATTSGRARDEQFF. The CDR3 bases are TGTGCCAGCAGCGCGACGACTAGCGGGAGGGCTCGCGATGAGCAGTTCTTC. The chain uses TRBV9 and TRBJ2-1; 14 nucleotides line up with TRBD2. The CDR3 runs to 17 residues. In germline, CDR1 is SGDLS, CDR2 YYNGEE. The V and J ends lost 3 bases and 8 bases, in that order; junction bases with no gene match: 10. Using reference TRBV9 and TRBJ2-1 for the parts outside the CDR3, the full variable domain is DSGVTQTPKHLITATGQRVTLRCSPRSGDLSVYWYQQSLDQGLQFLIQYYNGEERAKGNILERFSAQQFPDLHSELNLSSLELGDSALYFCASSATTSGRARDEQFFGPGTRLTVL.

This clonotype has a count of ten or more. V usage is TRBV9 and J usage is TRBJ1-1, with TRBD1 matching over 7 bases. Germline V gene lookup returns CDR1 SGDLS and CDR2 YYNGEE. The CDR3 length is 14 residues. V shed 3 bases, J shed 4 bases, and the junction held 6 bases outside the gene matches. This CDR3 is CASSARQGGTEAFF. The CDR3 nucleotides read TGTGCCAGCAGCGCACGACAGGGCGGCACTGAAGCTTTCTTT. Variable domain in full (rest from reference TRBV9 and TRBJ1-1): DSGVTQTPKHLITATGQRVTLRCSPRSGDLSVYWYQQSLDQGLQFLIQYYNGEERAKGNILERFSAQQFPDLHSELNLSSLELGDSALYFCASSARQGGTEAFFGQGTRLTVV.

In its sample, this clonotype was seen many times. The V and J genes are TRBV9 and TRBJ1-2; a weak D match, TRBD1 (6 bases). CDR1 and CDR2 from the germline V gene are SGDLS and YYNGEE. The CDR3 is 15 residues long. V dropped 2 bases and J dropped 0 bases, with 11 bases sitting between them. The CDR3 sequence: CASSVGTISNYGYTF. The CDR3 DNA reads TGTGCCAGCAGCGTGGGGACAATCTCTAACTATGGCTACACCTTC.

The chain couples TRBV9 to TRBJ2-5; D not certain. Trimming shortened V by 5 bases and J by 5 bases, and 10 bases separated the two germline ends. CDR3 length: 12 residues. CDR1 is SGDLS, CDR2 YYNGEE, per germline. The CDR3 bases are TGTGCCAGCAGTGGGTCGAGTGAGACCCAGTACTTC. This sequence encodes CASSGSSETQYF.

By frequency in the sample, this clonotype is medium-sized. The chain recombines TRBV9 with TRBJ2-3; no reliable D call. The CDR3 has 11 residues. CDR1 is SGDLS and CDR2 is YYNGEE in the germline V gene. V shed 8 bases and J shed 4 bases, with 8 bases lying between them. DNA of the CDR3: TGTGCCAGTAGTATGGCAGATACGCAGTATTTT. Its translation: CASSMADTQYF.

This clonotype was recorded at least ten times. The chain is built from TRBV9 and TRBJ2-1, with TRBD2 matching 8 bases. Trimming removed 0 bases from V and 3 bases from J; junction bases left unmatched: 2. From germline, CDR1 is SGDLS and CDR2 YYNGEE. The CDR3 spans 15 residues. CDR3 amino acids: CASSVGGTSYNEQFF. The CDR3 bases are TGTGCCAGCAGCGTAGGAGGGACTAGCTACAATGAGCAGTTCTTC.

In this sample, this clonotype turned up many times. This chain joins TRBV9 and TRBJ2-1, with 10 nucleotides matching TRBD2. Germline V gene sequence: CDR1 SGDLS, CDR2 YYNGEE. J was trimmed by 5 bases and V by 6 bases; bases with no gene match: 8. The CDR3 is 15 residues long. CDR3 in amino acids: CASTEGLADDNEQFF. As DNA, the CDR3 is TGTGCCAGCACCGAAGGACTAGCGGACGACAATGAGCAGTTCTTC.

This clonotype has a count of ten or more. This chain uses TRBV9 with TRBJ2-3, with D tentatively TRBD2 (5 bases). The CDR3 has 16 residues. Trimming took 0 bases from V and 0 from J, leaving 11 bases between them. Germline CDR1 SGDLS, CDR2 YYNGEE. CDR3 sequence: CASSVGNTRSTDTQYF. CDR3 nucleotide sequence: TGTGCCAGCAGCGTAGGCAACACTAGAAGCACAGATACGCAGTATTTT. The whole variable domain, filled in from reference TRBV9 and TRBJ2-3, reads DSGVTQTPKHLITATGQRVTLRCSPRSGDLSVYWYQQSLDQGLQFLIQYYNGEERAKGNILERFSAQQFPDLHSELNLSSLELGDSALYFCASSVGNTRSTDTQYFGPGTRLTVL.

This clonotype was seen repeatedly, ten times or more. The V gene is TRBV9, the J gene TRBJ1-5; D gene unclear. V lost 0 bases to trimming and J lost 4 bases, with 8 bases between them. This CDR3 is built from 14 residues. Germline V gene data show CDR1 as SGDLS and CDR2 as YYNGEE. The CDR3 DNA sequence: TGTGCCAGCAGCGTAGGTAGTTGGAATCAGCCCCAGCATTTT. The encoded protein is CASSVGSWNQPQHF.

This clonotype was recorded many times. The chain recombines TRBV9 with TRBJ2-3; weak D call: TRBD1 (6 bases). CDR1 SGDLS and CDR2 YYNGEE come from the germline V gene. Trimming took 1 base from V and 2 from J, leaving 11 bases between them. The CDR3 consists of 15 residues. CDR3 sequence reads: CASSVSQGNTDTQYF. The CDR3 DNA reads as TGTGCCAGCAGCGTATCTCAGGGGAACACAGATACGCAGTATTTT.

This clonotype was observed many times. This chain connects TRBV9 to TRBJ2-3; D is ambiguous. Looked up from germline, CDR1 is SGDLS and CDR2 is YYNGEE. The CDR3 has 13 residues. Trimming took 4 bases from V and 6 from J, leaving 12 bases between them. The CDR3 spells CASSPRTADTQYF. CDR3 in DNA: TGTGCCAGCAGCCCCCGAACAGCGGATACGCAGTATTTT.

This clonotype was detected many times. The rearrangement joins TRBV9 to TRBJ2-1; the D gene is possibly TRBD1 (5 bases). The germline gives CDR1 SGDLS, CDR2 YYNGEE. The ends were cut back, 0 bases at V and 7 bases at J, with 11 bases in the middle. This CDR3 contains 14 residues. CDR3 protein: CASSVETGRNEQFF. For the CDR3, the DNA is TGTGCCAGCAGCGTAGAAACAGGCCGAAATGAGCAGTTCTTC.

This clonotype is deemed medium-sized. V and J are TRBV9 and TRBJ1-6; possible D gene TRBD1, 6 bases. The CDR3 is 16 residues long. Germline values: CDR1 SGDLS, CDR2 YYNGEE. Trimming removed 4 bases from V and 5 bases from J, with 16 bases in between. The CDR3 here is CASSRGEQGNNSPLHF. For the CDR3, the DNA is TGTGCCAGCAGCAGAGGGGAGCAGGGGAATAATTCACCCCTCCACTTT.

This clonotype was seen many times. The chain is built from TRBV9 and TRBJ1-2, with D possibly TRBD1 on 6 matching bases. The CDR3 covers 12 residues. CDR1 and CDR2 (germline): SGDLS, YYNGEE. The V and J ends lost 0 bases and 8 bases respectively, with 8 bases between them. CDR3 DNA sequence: TGTGCCAGCAGCGTAGACAGGGACGGCTACACCTTC. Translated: CASSVDRDGYTF.

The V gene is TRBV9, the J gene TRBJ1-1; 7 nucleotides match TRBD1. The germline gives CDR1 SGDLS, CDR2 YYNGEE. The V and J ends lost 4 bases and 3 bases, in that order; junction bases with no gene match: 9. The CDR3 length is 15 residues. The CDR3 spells CASSSSGQGDTEAFF. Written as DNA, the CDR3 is TGTGCCAGCAGCTCCAGTGGGCAGGGGGACACTGAAGCTTTCTTT.

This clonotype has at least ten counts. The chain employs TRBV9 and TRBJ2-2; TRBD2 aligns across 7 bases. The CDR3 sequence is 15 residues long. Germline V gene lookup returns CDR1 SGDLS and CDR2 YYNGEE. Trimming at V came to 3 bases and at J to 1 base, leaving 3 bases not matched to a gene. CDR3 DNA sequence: TGTGCCAGCAGCGGAGCGGGAATGAACACCGGGGAGCTGTTTTTT. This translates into CASSGAGMNTGELFF. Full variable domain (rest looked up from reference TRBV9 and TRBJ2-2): DSGVTQTPKHLITATGQRVTLRCSPRSGDLSVYWYQQSLDQGLQFLIQYYNGEERAKGNILERFSAQQFPDLHSELNLSSLELGDSALYFCASSGAGMNTGELFFGEGSRLTVL.

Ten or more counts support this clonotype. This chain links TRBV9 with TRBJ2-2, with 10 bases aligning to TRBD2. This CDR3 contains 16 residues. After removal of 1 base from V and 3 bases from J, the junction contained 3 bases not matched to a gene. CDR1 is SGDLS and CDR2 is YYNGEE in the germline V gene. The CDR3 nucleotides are TGTGCCAGCAGCGTACATCTAGCGGGAGACACCGGGGAGCTGTTTTTT. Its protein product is CASSVHLAGDTGELFF.